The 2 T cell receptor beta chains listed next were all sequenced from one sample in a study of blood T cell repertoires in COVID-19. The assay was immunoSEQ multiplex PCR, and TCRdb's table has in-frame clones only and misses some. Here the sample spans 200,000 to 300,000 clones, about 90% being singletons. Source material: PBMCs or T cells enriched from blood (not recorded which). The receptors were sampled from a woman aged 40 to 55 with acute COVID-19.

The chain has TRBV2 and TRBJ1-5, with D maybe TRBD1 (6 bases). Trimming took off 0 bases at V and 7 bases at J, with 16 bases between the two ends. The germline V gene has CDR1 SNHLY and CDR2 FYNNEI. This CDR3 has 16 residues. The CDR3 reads CASSEAHLAGEQPQHF. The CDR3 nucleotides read TGTGCCAGCAGTGAAGCCCACTTGGCAGGGGAGCAGCCCCAGCATTTT.

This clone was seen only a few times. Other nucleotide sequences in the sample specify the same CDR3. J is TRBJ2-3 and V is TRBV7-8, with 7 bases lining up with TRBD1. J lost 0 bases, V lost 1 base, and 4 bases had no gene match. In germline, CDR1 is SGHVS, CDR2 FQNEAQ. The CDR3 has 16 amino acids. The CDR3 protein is CASSLVTGQSTDTQYF. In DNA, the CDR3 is TGTGCCAGCAGCTTAGTAACGGGACAGAGCACAGATACGCAGTATTTT.